This TCR beta chain appears in the sequencing data of a study of blood T cell repertoires in COVID-19. Across the whole study: T cells, B-cell-depleted T cells, or PBMCs supplied cDNA or gDNA.

As processed by the authors: The assay estimated nucleated cells by amplifying reference gene primers. Using immunoSEQ multiplex PCR, the repertoire was profiled, and TCRdb retains in-frame clones only, with some absent. V and J calls and clone size come straight from that table; D and trimming were deduced from the DNA. The sample has over 150,000 clones; 90% are singletons. The CDR3 extends over 16 amino acids. Trimming cost V 9 bases and J 2 bases, with 20 bases left between them. Germline assignment: CDR1 MNHEY and CDR2 SMNVEV (reference sequence). This TCR came from a man aged 50 to 60 with acute or convalescent COVID-19. The chain employs TRBV27 and TRBJ1-5; D is perhaps TRBD1 (6 bases). What was sequenced was peripheral blood. CDR3 sequence (DNA): TGTGCCAGTAAAGCGGGGGGGCATATCGGCAATCAGCCCCAGCATTTT. Translating it yields CASKAGGHIGNQPQHF.